The text below deals with one TCR beta chain. No antigen is known for it. Libraries were prepared by immunoSEQ multiplex PCR; TCRdb keeps only in-frame clonotypes and omits some of them. This repertoire shows several thousand clones, more than 60% found once; its top ten account for 33%. This entry is derived from a study of T cell clonotyping in hematopoietic cell transplantation. Overall study findings and caveats: Without cell sorting, CD4 versus CD8 contributions remain unresolved. Recipient TCR diversity dropped after transplant; expanded clonotypes rose from day 30 to 180. Few recipient clonotypes overlapped donors; over 95% were de novo at given depth.

Time point described: recipient sample about 28 days before transplant, after cytoreduction. This clonotype was obtained from a man between 60 and 75 years old with acute myeloid leukemia. Some clones in this sample may be carry-over from other donors' samples. Sequencing used peripheral blood mononuclear cells, obtained before stem cell transplant.

The CDR3 DNA reads TGTGCCAGCAGCTTGGGTGCCTACGAGCAGTACTTC. It translates to CASSLGAYEQYF. The V call is TRBV5-4, the J call TRBJ2-7, with D uncertain. In germline, CDR1 is SGHNT, CDR2 YYREEE (reference sequence). The CDR3 sequence is 12 residues long. Trimming pared 0 bases from V and 2 bases from J, leaving 3 bases between.